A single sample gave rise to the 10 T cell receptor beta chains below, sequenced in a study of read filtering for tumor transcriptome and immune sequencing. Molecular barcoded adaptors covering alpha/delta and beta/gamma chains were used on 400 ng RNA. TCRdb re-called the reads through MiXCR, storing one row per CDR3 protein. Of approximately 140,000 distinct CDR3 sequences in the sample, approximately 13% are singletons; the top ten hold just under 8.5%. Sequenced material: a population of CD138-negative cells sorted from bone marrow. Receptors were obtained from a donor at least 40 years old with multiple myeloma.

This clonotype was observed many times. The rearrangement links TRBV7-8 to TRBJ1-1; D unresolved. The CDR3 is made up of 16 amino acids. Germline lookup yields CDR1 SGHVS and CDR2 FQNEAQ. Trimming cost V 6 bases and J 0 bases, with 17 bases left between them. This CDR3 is CASRPEGRAMNTEAFF. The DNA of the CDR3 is TGTGCCAGCAGACCTGAAGGACGGGCAATGAACACTGAAGCTTTCTTT.

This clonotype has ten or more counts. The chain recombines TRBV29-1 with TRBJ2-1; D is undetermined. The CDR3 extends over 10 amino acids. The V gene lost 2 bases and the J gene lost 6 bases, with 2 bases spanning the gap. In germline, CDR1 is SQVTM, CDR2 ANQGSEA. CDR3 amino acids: CSVESNEQFF. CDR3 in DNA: TGCAGCGTTGAATCCAATGAGCAGTTCTTC.

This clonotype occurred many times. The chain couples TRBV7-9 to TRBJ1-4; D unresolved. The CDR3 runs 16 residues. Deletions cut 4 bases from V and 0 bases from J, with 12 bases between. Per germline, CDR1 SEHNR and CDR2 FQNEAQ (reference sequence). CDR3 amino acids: CASSSGGRATNEKLFF. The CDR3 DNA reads TGTGCCAGCAGCTCGGGAGGGCGAGCAACTAATGAAAAACTGTTTTTT.

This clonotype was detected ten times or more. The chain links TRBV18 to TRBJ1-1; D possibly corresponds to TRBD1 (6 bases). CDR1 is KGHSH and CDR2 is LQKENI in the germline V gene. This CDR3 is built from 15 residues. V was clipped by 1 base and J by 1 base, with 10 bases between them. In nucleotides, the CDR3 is TGTGCCAGCTCACCACAGGACAGATGGAACACTGAAGCTTTCTTT. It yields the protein CASSPQDRWNTEAFF. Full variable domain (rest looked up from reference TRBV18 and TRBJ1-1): NAGVMQNPRHLVRRRGQEARLRCSPMKGHSHVYWYRQLPEEGLKFMVYLQKENIIDESGMPKERFSAEFPKEGPSILRIQQVVRGDSAAYFCASSPQDRWNTEAFFGQGTRLTVV.

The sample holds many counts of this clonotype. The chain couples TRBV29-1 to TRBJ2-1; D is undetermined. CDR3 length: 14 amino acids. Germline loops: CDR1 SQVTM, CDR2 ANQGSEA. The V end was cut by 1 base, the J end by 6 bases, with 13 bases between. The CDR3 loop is CSVEVGLAVNEQFF. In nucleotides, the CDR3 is TGCAGCGTTGAAGTCGGGCTGGCCGTCAATGAGCAGTTCTTC.

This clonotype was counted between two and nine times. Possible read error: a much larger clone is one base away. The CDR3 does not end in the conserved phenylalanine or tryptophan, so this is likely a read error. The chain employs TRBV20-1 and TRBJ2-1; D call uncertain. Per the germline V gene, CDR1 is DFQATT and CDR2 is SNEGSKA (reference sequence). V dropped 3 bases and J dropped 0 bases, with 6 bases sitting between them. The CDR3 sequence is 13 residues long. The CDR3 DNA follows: TGCAGTGCTAGCGAGAGCTCCTACAATGAGCAGTTCTCC. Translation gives CSASESSYNEQFS.

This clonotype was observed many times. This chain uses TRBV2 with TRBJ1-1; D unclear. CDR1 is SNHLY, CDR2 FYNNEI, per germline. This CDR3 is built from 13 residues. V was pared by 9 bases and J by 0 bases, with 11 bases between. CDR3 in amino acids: CASEADMNTEAFF. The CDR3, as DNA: TGTGCCAGTGAAGCAGACATGAACACTGAAGCTTTCTTT.

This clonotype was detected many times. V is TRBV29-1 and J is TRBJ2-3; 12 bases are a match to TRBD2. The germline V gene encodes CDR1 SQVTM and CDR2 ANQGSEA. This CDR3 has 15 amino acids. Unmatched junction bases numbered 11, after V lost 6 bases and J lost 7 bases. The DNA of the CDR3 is TGCAGCGTCCAAGGACTAGCGGGATCGGCGAATACGCAGTATTTT. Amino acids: CSVQGLAGSANTQYF.

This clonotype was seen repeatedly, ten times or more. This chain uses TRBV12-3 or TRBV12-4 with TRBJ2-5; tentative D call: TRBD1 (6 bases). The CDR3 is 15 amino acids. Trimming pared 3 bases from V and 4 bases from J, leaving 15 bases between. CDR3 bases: TGTGCCAGCAGTTTCAACAGGGCGAGAGGAGAGACCCAGTACTTC. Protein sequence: CASSFNRARGETQYF.

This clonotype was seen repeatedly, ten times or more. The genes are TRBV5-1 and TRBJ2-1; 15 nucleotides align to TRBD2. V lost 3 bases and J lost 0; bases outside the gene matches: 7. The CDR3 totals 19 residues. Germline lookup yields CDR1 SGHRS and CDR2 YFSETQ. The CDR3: CASSSERGLAGGSYNEQFF. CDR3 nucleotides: TGCGCCAGCAGCTCGGAACGGGGACTAGCGGGAGGCTCCTACAATGAGCAGTTCTTC.